The 11 T cell receptor beta chains given below trace back to one sample, sequenced in a study of shared clonotypes between healthy human individuals. Generated by immunoSEQ multiplex PCR, the TCRdb table keeps only in-frame clones and is missing some. Of more than 2 million clones in the sample, over 85% are singletons; the top ten hold more than 0.1%. The source material was naive CD4+ T cells sorted from blood. This sample's subset: CD45RA+ positively selected. These receptors originate from a man younger than 30 in good health.

The rearrangement uses TRBV5-1 and TRBJ1-1, with 7 bases identical to TRBD1. CDR1 is SGHRS and CDR2 is YFSETQ in the germline V gene. The CDR3 loop spans 14 amino acids. The V and J ends lost 6 bases and 0 bases, in that order; junction bases with no gene match: 5. The CDR3 protein is CASINTGVNTEAFF. The CDR3, as DNA: TGCGCCAGCATCAATACAGGGGTGAACACTGAAGCTTTCTTT.

This chain uses TRBV2 with TRBJ1-6; the D is unclear. V shed 8 bases and J shed 6 bases, with 17 bases lying between them. Germline CDR1 and CDR2: SNHLY and FYNNEI. The length of the CDR3 is 15 residues. For the CDR3, the DNA is TGTGCCAGCGTTAGGGAGGATCAAGGTAATTCACCCCTCCACTTT. This translates into CASVREDQGNSPLHF.

This chain joins TRBV10-3 and TRBJ2-1; TRBD2 matches 7 bases. V trimming: 8 bases; J trimming: 7 bases; junction bases outside the gene matches: 11. Germline V gene lookup returns CDR1 ENHRY and CDR2 SYGVKD. The CDR3 is 14 residues long. In nucleotides, the CDR3 is TGTGCCATCGGAGGGAGGGCCTCGGGGAATGAGCAGTTCTTC. Translation: CAIGGRASGNEQFF.

CDR3 in amino acids: CASSLEVTGYGYTF. In DNA, the CDR3 is TGTGCCAGCAGCTTAGAGGTAACAGGTTATGGCTACACCTTC. The rearrangement links TRBV7-4 to TRBJ1-2, with D maybe TRBD1 (5 bases). Trimming took off 1 base at V and 5 bases at J, with 11 bases between the two ends. In germline, CDR1 is SGHVT, CDR2 SQSDAQ. The CDR3 runs to 14 residues.

The genes are TRBV6-5 and TRBJ1-3; D remains unclear. Germline CDR1 and CDR2: MNHEY and SVGAGI. The CDR3 contains 11 residues. V lost 7 bases, J lost 4 bases, and 5 bases lay in between. Here the CDR3 reads CASTRGNTIYF. CDR3 nucleotides: TGTGCCAGCACGCGAGGAAACACCATATATTTT.

This chain joins TRBV7-9 and TRBJ2-7; no clear D gene. The V gene's germline CDR1 is SEHNR and CDR2 FQNEAQ (reference sequence). The CDR3 loop spans 12 amino acids. The germline V and J ends were trimmed by 4 bases and 11 bases, with 15 bases remaining between them. The CDR3 is CASSSSGGVEYF. CDR3 coding DNA: TGTGCCAGCAGCTCCTCGGGTGGGGTGGAGTACTTC. Drawing the rest from reference TRBV7-9 and TRBJ2-7, the complete variable domain is DTGVSQNPRHKITKRGQNVTFRCDPISEHNRLYWYRQTLGQGPEFLTYFQNEAQLEKSRLLSDRFSAERPKGSFSTLEIQRTEQGDSAMYLCASSSSGGVEYFGPGTRLTVT.

The V gene is TRBV19, the J gene TRBJ1-2; D perhaps matches TRBD1 (5 bases). There are 15 residues in the CDR3. The germline V gene encodes CDR1 LNHDA and CDR2 SQIVND (reference sequence). The V end was cut by 6 bases, the J end by 4 bases, with 18 bases between. In nucleotides, the CDR3 is TGTGCCAGTAGCATCCCCCAGGGAGGATCCTATGGCTACACCTTC. Translation gives CASSIPQGGSYGYTF.

Here the CDR3 reads CASGRGNGRGNSGANVLTF. The CDR3 DNA reads as TGTGCCAGTGGCCGCGGCAACGGCAGGGGGAATTCTGGGGCCAACGTCCTGACTTTC. The chain uses TRBV11-2 and TRBJ2-6, with 7 nucleotides matching TRBD1. V dropped 9 bases and J dropped 1; count of bases not matched to a gene: 18. The CDR3 consists of 19 residues. Germline values: CDR1 SGHAT, CDR2 FQNNGV.

In nucleotides, the CDR3 is TGTGCCAGCAGTCCCCAAGGGGGACTAGTGTACGAGCAGTACTTC. Its protein is CASSPQGGLVYEQYF. The chain carries TRBV6-5 and TRBJ2-7, with TRBD2 matching over 8 bases. This CDR3 comprises 15 residues. Germline CDR1 is MNHEY and CDR2 is SVGAGI. V dropped 5 bases and J dropped 4; count of bases not matched to a gene: 10.

The rearrangement joins TRBV18 to TRBJ2-7; D is undetermined. Per germline, CDR1 KGHSH and CDR2 LQKENI. The V gene lost 3 bases and the J gene lost 2 bases, with 11 bases spanning the gap. The CDR3 runs 14 residues. The CDR3 DNA sequence: TGTGCCAGCTCACCTTCACAGTTAGCCTACGAGCAGTACTTC. It codes for CASSPSQLAYEQYF. Looking up the rest from reference TRBV18 and TRBJ2-7 gives the full variable domain: NAGVMQNPRHLVRRRGQEARLRCSPMKGHSHVYWYRQLPEEGLKFMVYLQKENIIDESGMPKERFSAEFPKEGPSILRIQQVVRGDSAAYFCASSPSQLAYEQYFGPGTRLTVT.

V gene TRBV6-6 combines with J gene TRBJ2-7; possible D gene TRBD1, 8 bases. The V gene's germline CDR1 is MNHNY and CDR2 SVGAGI (reference sequence). Trimming removed 2 bases from V and 4 bases from J, with 15 bases in between. The CDR3 has 15 amino acids. CDR3 DNA: TGTGCCAGCAGTTACCTAGGACAGGGAGGGTACGAGCAGTACTTC. Its protein product is CASSYLGQGGYEQYF.